The clone carrying this T cell receptor (beta chain) was observed many times. Antigen specificity is unknown. Amplification of TCR beta CDR3 regions used RNA transcripts. The first-round RT-PCR employed HTBI primers together with the Qiagen OneStep RT-PCR kit. A multiplex PCR was then performed as the second round. MiXCR was run by TCRdb on the multiplex PCR reads, yielding one entry per CDR3 protein. Among 350,000 to 450,000 distinct CDR3 sequences listed, approximately 20% were seen once. Germline values: CDR1 MNHEY, CDR2 SVGEGT. The CDR3 extends over 14 amino acids. Deletions cut 2 bases from V and 2 bases from J, with 9 bases between. This record comes from a study of Graves' ophthalmopathy and Graves' hyperthyroidism. The study, taken as a whole, reports: In separating ophthalmopathy from stable hyperthyroidism, a 13-signature model achieved 85% to 90% sensitivity and approximately 81% specificity. This model predicted ophthalmopathy progression (sensitivity approximately 68%, specificity about 72%).

The receptor was derived from a woman between 18 and 29 years old with Graves' ophthalmopathy. Sequenced: peripheral blood. The chain employs TRBV6-2 or TRBV6-3 and TRBJ1-1, with no clear D. The CDR3 DNA is TGTGCCAGCAGTTACAAGTCTCCTAACACTGAAGCTTTCTTT. It is translated as CASSYKSPNTEAFF.